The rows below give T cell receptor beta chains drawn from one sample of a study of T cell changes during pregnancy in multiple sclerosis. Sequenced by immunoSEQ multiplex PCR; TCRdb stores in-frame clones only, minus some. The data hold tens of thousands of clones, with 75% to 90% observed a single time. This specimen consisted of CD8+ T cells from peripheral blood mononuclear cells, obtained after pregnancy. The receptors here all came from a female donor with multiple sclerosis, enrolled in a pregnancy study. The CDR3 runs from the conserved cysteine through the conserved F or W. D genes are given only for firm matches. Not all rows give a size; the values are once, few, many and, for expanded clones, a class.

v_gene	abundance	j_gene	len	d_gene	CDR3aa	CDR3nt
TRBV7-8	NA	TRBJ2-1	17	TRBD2	CASSETSGSRSYNEQFF	TGTGCCAGCAGCGAAACCAGCGGGAGCAGATCCTACAATGAGCAGTTCTTC
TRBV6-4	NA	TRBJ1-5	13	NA	CATDRLSNQPQHF	TGTGCCACCGACAGGCTGAGCAATCAGCCCCAGCATTTT
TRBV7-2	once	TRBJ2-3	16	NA	CASSLSGSRRADTQYF	TGTGCCAGCAGCTTAAGCGGGTCGCGGAGAGCAGATACGCAGTATTTT
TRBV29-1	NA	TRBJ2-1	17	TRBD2	CSVEGSMERDSYNEQFF	TGCAGCGTTGAAGGGTCAATGGAGCGGGACTCCTACAATGAGCAGTTCTTC
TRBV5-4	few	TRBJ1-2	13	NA	CASSSSRVFGYTF	TGTGCCAGCAGCTCAAGCAGGGTCTTTGGCTACACCTTC
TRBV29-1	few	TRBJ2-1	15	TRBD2	CSGRGLAGIYNEQFF	TGCAGCGGTAGGGGACTAGCGGGGATCTACAATGAGCAGTTCTTC
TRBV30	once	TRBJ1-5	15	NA	CAWSVGSGGNQPQHF	TGTGCCTGGAGTGTGGGGTCCGGGGGCAATCAGCCCCAGCATTTT
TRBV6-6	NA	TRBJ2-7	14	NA	CASSYSRAGYEQYF	TGTGCCAGCAGTTACTCGAGGGCCGGCTACGAGCAGTACTTC
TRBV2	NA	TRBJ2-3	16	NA	CASAPGIASHTDTQYF	TGTGCCAGCGCCCCCGGGATAGCGAGCCACACAGATACGCAGTATTTT
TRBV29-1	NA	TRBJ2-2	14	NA	CSVDRGMDTGELFF	TGCAGCGTTGATAGGGGTATGGACACCGGGGAGCTGTTTTTT
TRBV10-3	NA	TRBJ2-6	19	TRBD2	CAISETPGTSSVGANVLTF	TGTGCCATCAGTGAGACACCCGGGACTAGCAGCGTTGGGGCCAACGTCCTGACTTTC
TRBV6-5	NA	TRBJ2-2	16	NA	CASSYFINTNTGELFF	TGTGCCAGCAGTTACTTTATTAATACGAACACCGGGGAGCTGTTTTTT
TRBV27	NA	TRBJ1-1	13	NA	CASSIGLITEAFF	TGTGCCAGCAGTATTGGACTGATCACTGAAGCTTTCTTT
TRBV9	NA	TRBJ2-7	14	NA	CASSVGPGSYEQYF	TGTGCCAGCAGCGTAGGGCCGGGTTCCTACGAGCAGTACTTC
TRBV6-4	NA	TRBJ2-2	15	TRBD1	CASSPGDRENGELFF	TGTGCCAGCAGTCCAGGCGACAGGGAAAACGGGGAGCTGTTTTTT
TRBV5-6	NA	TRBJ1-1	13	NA	CASSFGGGTEAFF	TGTGCCAGCAGCTTCGGGGGTGGAACTGAAGCTTTCTTT
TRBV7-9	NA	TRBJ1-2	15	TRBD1	CASSLAQGASYGYTF	TGTGCCAGCAGCTTAGCACAGGGGGCGAGCTATGGCTACACCTTC
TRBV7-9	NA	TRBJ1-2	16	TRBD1	CASSSGTEITNYGYTF	TGTGCCAGCAGCTCTGGGACAGAAATAACTAACTATGGCTACACCTTC
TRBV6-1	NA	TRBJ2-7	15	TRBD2	CASSEEAGGPYEQYF	TGTGCCAGCAGTGAGGAAGCGGGAGGGCCCTACGAGCAGTACTTC
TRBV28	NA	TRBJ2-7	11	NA	CASSESTEQYF	TGTGCCAGCAGTGAGAGTACCGAGCAGTACTTC
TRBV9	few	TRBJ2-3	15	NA	CASSEMGLSTDTQYF	TGTGCCAGCAGCGAGATGGGACTTAGCACAGATACGCAGTATTTT
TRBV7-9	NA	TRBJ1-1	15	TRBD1	CASSPYRGRDTEAFF	TGTGCCAGCAGCCCGTACAGGGGGCGCGATACTGAAGCTTTCTTT
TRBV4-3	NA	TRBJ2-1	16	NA	CASSQDPTVSYNEQFF	TGCGCCAGCAGCCAAGACCCGACAGTTTCCTACAATGAGCAGTTCTTC
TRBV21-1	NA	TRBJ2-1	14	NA	CASILAGGPVEQFF	TGTGCCAGCATACTAGCGGGAGGGCCAGTTGAGCAGTTCTTC
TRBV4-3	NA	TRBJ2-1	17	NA	CASSQDPAEGVYNEQFF	TGCGCCAGCAGCCAAGATCCGGCTGAAGGAGTCTACAATGAGCAGTTCTTC
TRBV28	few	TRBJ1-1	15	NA	CASKTTFSSNTEAFF	TGTGCCAGCAAGACAACCTTCAGTTCGAACACTGAAGCTTTCTTT
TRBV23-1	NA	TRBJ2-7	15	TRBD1	CASSQSRTGAYEQYF	TGCGCCAGCAGTCAATCGCGGACAGGGGCTTACGAGCAGTACTTC
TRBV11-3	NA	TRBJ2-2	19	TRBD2	CASSLIGLAGVESTGELFF	TGTGCCAGCAGCTTAATCGGACTAGCGGGAGTAGAAAGCACCGGGGAGCTGTTTTTT
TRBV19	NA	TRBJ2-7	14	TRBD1	CASSPGTEGYEQYF	TGTGCCAGTAGTCCTGGGACAGAAGGGTACGAGCAGTACTTC
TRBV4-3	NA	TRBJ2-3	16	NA	CASSQDRESYGDTQYF	TGCGCCAGCAGCCAAGATAGGGAGTCGTACGGGGATACGCAGTATTTT
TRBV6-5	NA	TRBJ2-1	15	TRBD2	CASSWGLAGLNEQFF	TGTGCCAGCAGTTGGGGACTAGCGGGACTCAATGAGCAGTTCTTC
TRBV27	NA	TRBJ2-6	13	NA	CASSPVGANVLTF	TGTGCCAGCAGCCCAGTCGGGGCCAACGTCCTGACTTTC
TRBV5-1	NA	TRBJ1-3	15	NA	CASSDQGGSGNTIYF	TGCGCCAGCAGCGACCAAGGGGGCTCTGGAAACACCATATATTTT
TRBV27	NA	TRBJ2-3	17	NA	CASSLGRQGSSTDTQYF	TGTGCCAGCAGTTTAGGTCGGCAGGGATCTAGCACAGATACGCAGTATTTT
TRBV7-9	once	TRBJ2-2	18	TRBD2	CASSSPTSGRRLTGELFF	TGTGCCAGCAGCTCCCCGACTAGCGGGAGGAGATTGACCGGGGAGCTGTTTTTT
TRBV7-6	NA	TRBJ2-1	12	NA	CASSPTGNEQFF	TGTGCCAGCAGCCCAACAGGGAATGAGCAGTTCTTC
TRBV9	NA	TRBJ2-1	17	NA	CASTYSHSGPFNNEQFF	TGTGCCAGTACCTACTCCCATAGCGGCCCTTTTAACAATGAGCAGTTCTTC
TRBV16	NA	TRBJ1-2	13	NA	CASSQTDKEGYTF	TGTGCCAGCAGCCAAACGGACAAAGAAGGCTACACCTTC
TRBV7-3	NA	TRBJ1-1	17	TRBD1	CASSLSSPQGRNTEAFF	TGTGCCAGCAGCTTATCCTCACCACAGGGGCGGAACACTGAAGCTTTCTTT
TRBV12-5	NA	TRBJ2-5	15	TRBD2	CASARTSGRLETQYF	TGTGCTAGTGCCCGGACTAGCGGGAGACTAGAGACCCAGTACTTC
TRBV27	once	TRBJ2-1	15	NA	CASSFSREAYNEQFF	TGTGCCAGCAGTTTTTCGAGGGAGGCATACAATGAGCAGTTCTTC
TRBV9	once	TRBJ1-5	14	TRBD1	CASSSGGRYQPQHF	TGTGCCAGCAGCTCAGGGGGCAGGTATCAGCCCCAGCATTTT
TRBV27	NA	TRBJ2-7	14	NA	CASSLGGLYYEQYF	TGTGCCAGCAGTTTAGGGGGACTTTACTACGAGCAGTACTTC
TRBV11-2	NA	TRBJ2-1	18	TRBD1	CASSRVRGQWLVYNEQFF	TGTGCCAGCAGCCGAGTCAGGGGACAGTGGCTTGTCTACAATGAGCAGTTCTTC
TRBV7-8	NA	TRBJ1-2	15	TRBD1	CASSLGTGVGNGYTF	TGTGCCAGCAGCTTAGGGACAGGGGTGGGAAATGGCTACACCTTC
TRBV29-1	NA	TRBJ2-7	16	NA	CSVEDGLGGYSYEQYF	TGCAGCGTTGAAGATGGTCTTGGCGGATACTCCTACGAGCAGTACTTC
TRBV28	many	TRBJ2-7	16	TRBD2	CASSPWTSGASYEQYF	TGTGCCAGCAGTCCCTGGACTAGCGGAGCCTCCTACGAGCAGTACTTC
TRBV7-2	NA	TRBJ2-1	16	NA	CASSLERWGESNEQFF	TGTGCCAGCAGCTTAGAAAGGTGGGGGGAATCGAATGAGCAGTTCTTC
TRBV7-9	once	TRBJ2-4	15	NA	CASSLLVGLKNIQYF	TGTGCCAGCAGCTTATTGGTAGGACTCAAAAACATTCAGTACTTC
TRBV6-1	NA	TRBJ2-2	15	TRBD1	CATNWDRTNTGELFF	TGTGCCACCAATTGGGACAGGACGAACACCGGGGAGCTGTTTTTT
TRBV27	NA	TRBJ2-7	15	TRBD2	CASSLSSGSSYEQYF	TGTGCCAGCAGTTTATCTAGCGGGAGCTCCTACGAGCAGTACTTC